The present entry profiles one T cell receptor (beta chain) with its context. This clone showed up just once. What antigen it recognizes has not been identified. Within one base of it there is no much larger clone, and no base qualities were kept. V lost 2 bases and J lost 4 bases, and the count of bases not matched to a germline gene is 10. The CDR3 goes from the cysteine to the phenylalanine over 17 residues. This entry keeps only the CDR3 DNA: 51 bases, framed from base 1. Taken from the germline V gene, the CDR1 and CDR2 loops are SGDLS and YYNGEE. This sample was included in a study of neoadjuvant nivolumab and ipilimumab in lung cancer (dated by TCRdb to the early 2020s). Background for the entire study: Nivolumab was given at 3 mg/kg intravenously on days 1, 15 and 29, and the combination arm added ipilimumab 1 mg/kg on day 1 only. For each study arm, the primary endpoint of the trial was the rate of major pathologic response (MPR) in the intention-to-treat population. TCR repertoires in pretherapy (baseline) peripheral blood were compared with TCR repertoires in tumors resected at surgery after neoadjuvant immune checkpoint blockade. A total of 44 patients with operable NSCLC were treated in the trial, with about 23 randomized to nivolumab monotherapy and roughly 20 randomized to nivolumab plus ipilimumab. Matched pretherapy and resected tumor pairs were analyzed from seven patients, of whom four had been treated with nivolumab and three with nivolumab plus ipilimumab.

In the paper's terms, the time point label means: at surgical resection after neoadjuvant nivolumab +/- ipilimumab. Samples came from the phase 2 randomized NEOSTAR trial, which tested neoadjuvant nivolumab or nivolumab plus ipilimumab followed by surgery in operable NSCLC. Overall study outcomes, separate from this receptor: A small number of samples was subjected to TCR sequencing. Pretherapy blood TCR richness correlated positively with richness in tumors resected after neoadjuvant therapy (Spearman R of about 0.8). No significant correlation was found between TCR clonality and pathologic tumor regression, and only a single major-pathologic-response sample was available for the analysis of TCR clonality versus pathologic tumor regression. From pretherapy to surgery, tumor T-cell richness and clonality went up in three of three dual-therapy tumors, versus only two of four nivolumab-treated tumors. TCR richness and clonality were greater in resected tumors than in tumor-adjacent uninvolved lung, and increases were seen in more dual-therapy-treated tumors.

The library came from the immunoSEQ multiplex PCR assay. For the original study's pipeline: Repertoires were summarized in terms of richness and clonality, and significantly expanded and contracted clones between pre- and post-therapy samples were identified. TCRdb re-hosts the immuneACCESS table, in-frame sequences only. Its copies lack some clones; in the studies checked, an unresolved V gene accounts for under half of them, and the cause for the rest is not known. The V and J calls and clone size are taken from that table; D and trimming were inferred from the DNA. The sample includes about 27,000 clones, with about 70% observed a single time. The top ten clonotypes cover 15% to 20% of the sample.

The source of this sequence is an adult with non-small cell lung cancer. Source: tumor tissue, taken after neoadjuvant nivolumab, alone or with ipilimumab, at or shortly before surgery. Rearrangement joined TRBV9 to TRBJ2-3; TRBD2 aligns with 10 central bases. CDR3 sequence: CASSVFSSGGGSDTQYF. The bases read TGTGCCAGCAGCGTGTTCTCTAGCGGGGGAGGCTCAGATACGCAGTATTTT.